The present T cell receptor (beta chain) was sequenced within a study of T cell responses to AZD1222 COVID-19 vaccine. Trimming stripped 0 bases from V and 0 bases from J, with 12 bases between. Germline assignment: CDR1 SGHTA and CDR2 FQGNSA. The CDR3 loop spans 17 amino acids. Second-dose schedules of about 4 or about 12 weeks were combined. Here immunoSEQ multiplex PCR was the method, and the copy in TCRdb shows in-frame clones only, minus some. The data show roughly 100,000 clones, approximately 92% seen once. This clone was recorded a few times. This chain joins TRBV7-2 and TRBJ1-5; no clear D. The origin of this receptor is an adult who received the AZD1222 COVID-19 vaccine. The material was peripheral blood, obtained 28 days after the second AZD1222 dose. CDR3 sequence (DNA): TGTGCCAGCAGCTTAGCGTTCGACCCTATTAGCAATCAGCCCCAGCATTTT. The encoded protein is CASSLAFDPISNQPQHF.